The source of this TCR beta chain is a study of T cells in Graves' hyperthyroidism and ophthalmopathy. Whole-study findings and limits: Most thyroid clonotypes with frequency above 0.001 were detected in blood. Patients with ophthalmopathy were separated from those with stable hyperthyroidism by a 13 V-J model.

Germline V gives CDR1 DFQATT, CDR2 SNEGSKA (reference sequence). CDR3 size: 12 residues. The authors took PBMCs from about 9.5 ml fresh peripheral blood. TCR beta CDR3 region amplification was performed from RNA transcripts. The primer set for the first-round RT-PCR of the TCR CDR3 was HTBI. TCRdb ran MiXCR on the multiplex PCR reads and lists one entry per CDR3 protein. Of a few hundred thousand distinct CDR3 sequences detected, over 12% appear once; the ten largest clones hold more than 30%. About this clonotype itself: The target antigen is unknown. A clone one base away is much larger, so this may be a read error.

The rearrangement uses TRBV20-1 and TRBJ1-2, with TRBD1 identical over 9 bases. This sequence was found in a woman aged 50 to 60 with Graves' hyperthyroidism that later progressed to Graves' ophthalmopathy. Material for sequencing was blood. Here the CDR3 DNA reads TGCAGAGGGAGCACAGGGGGCGCAGGCTACACCTTC. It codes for CRGSTGGAGYTF.